Shown below are 13 T cell receptor beta chains from a single sample sequenced in a study of cytotoxic CD8 clonotypes in ibrutinib-treated CLL (dated by TCRdb to 2020 to 2022). Library construction relied on the immunoSEQ multiplex PCR assay. In TCRdb, the immuneACCESS table is reduced to in-frame sequences with V and J assigned. These tables do not hold every clone; where another copy was compared, an unresolved V gene accounts for under half, and the others remain unexplained. For this sample the table gives 100,000 or so clones, of which about 50% were detected only once. The ten largest clonotypes hold 30% to 45% of the sample. What the time point label conveys for this sample: 20 to 30 months on ibrutinib. This specimen consisted of PBMCs, obtained after 24 months of ibrutinib treatment. The receptors here all came from a human donor with chronic lymphocytic leukemia.

The CDR3 sequence is CAWSRGLNPDTGELFF. Here the CDR3 DNA reads TGTGCCTGGAGCCGTGGACTAAACCCGGACACCGGGGAGCTGTTTTTT. The V call is TRBV30, the J call TRBJ2-2, with a tentative D call TRBD2 (6 bases). Between the trimmed V and J ends, which lost 3 bases and 3 bases, there was a span of 17 bases. Germline values: CDR1 GTSNPN, CDR2 SVGIG (reference sequence). The CDR3 contains 16 residues.

This clone has only one observation. The chain is built from TRBV29-1 and TRBJ1-2, with a weak D call TRBD1 (6 bases). CDR1 is SQVTM, CDR2 ANQGSEA, per germline. Trimming took 4 bases from V and 14 from J, leaving 20 bases between them. CDR3 length: 12 amino acids. CDR3 loop: CSVGPTGPGLTF. CDR3 coding DNA: TGCAGCGTTGGCCCTACAGGGCCTGGCTTAACCTTC.

V usage is TRBV10-3 and J usage is TRBJ2-7, with 16 bases lining up with TRBD2. Germline-derived CDR1 and CDR2 are ENHRY and SYGVKD. CDR3 length: 16 residues. Germline trimming cut 5 bases from V and 7 bases from J; bases unmatched to any gene: 8. The CDR3 coding sequence is TGTGCCATCAGTTCCGGGACTAGCGGGGGGGCCCTAGAGCAGTACTTC. This encodes CAISSGTSGGALEQYF.

The chain couples TRBV19 to TRBJ1-1; D gene ambiguous. The CDR3 extends over 12 amino acids. Trimming stripped 3 bases from V and 1 base from J, with 3 bases between. Looked up from germline, CDR1 is LNHDA and CDR2 is SQIVND (reference sequence). The CDR3, as DNA: TGTGCCAGTAGTATGAAGAACACTGAAGCTTTCTTT. It is translated as CASSMKNTEAFF.

The rearrangement joins TRBV6-1 to TRBJ2-3; D call uncertain. CDR1 is MNHNS, CDR2 SASEGT, per germline. V lost 4 bases, J lost 2 bases, and 16 bases lay in between. The CDR3 covers 16 residues. This CDR3 reads CASSAPRVPITDTQYF. CDR3 DNA sequence: TGTGCCAGCAGTGCCCCCCGTGTCCCGATCACAGATACGCAGTATTTT.

The V and J genes are TRBV6-6 and TRBJ2-7, with 9 positions matching TRBD1. The CDR3 contains 15 residues. Per germline, CDR1 MNHNY and CDR2 SVGAGI (reference sequence). Trimming took 5 bases from V and 2 from J; bases not matched to a gene: 7. DNA for the CDR3: TGTGCCAGCAGTCCTAAGGGACAGGGAGCCTACGAGCAGTACTTC. It encodes CASSPKGQGAYEQYF.

V is TRBV14 and J is TRBJ1-2, with D perhaps TRBD1 (5 bases). There are 17 residues in the CDR3. V lost 0 bases and J lost 6, with 20 bases in between. CDR1 and CDR2 (germline): SGHDN, FVKESK. CDR3 nucleotides: TGTGCCAGCAGCCAAGATTGGGGCAGTTCCCGGAAGGATGGCTACACCTTC. Protein product: CASSQDWGSSRKDGYTF.

The V call is TRBV6-6, the J call TRBJ2-3; D remains unclear. The CDR3 spans 13 residues. Per germline, CDR1 MNHNY and CDR2 SVGAGI (reference sequence). V was clipped by 6 bases and J by 3 bases, with 10 bases between them. The CDR3 loop is CASSHAQTDTQYF. CDR3 in DNA: TGTGCCAGCAGCCACGCCCAGACAGATACGCAGTATTTT.

The chain couples TRBV2 to TRBJ2-5; D is ambiguous. Germline CDR1 is SNHLY and CDR2 is FYNNEI. Trimming took off 9 bases at V and 5 bases at J, with 10 bases between the two ends. CDR3 length: 11 amino acids. The CDR3 DNA follows: TGTGCCAGTAGGTACCGGGAGACCCAGTACTTC. As protein: CASRYRETQYF.

CDR3 residues: CASSLKLPYDNSPLHF. DNA for the CDR3: TGTGCCAGCAGCTTGAAACTGCCATACGATAATTCACCCCTCCACTTT. The gene calls are TRBV7-9 and TRBJ1-6; D gene ambiguous. V lost 3 bases and J 5 bases, leaving 14 bases between the germline ends. The germline V gene encodes CDR1 SEHNR and CDR2 FQNEAQ (reference sequence). This CDR3 comprises 16 residues.

V is TRBV19 and J is TRBJ2-7; 11 bases match TRBD1. The CDR3 extends over 15 amino acids. J lost 4 bases, V lost 5 bases, and 7 bases had no gene match. Germline V lookup: CDR1 LNHDA, CDR2 SQIVND (reference sequence). The CDR3 region is CASSSGTGGRYEQYF. In DNA, the CDR3 is TGTGCCAGTAGTTCCGGGACAGGGGGACGTTACGAGCAGTACTTC.

This clone was seen repeatedly, ten times or more. DNA of the CDR3: TGTGCCAGCAGCTTAGCGGACGGCGGGACCCAGTACTTC. Its protein product is CASSLADGGTQYF. The V call is TRBV7-6, the J call TRBJ2-5; D uncertain. CDR3 length equals 13 residues. Germline V gives CDR1 SGHVS, CDR2 FNYEAQ. V shed 0 bases and J shed 7 bases, with 9 bases lying between them.

This clone was seen at least ten times. This chain's CDR3 is CASSPGLASYEQYF. DNA of the CDR3: TGTGCCAGTAGTCCTGGACTAGCCTCCTACGAGCAGTACTTC. This sequence joins TRBV19 and TRBJ2-7, with 8 bases fitting TRBD2. The CDR3 spans 14 residues. The junction had 3 bases not matched to a gene; V was cut back by 5 bases and J by 0 bases. Germline values: CDR1 LNHDA, CDR2 SQIVND (reference sequence).